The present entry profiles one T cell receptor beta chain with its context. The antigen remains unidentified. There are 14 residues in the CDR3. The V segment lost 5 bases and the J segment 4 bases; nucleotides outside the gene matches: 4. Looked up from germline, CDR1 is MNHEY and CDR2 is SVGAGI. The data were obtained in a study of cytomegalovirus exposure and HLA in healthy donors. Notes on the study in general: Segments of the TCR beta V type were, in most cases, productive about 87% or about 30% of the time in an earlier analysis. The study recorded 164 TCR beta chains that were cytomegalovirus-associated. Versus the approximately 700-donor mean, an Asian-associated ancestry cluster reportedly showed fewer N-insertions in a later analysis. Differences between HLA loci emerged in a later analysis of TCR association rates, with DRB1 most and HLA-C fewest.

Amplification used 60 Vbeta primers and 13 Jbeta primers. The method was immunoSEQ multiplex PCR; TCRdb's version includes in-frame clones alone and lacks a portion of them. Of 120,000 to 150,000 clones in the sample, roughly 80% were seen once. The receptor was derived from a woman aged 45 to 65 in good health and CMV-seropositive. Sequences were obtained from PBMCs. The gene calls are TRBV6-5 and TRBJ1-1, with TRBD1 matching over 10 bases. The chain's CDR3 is CASSRQGAFTEAFF. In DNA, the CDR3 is TGTGCCAGCAGTAGACAGGGGGCTTTCACTGAAGCTTTCTTT.